The 22 T cell receptor beta chains reported below all come from one sample, sequenced in a study of T cells in Graves' hyperthyroidism and ophthalmopathy. TCR beta CDR3 region amplification was performed from RNA transcripts. The study used the HTBI primer set for a first-round RT-PCR of the TCR CDR3. Using its own MiXCR run on the multiplex PCR reads, TCRdb lists one record per CDR3 protein. The table shows around 190,000 distinct CDR3 sequences, with about a sixth occurring only once. Sequenced sample: blood. The origin of the receptors is a woman aged 50 to 60 with Graves' hyperthyroidism.

This clonotype showed up many times. V gene TRBV2 combines with J gene TRBJ2-1, with D possibly being TRBD1 (6 bases). Trimming stripped 5 bases from V and 9 bases from J, with 11 bases between. This CDR3 contains 12 residues. In germline, CDR1 is SNHLY, CDR2 FYNNEI. The CDR3 DNA reads as TGTGCCAGCAGTACAGGGCGGAGTGAGCAGTTCTTC. The encoded protein is CASSTGRSEQFF.

With regard to this clonotype: A much larger clone sits a single nucleotide away, making a read error possible. This chain uses TRBV5-1 with TRBJ2-6; maybe TRBD1 (5 bases). CDR1 and CDR2 from the germline V gene are SGHRS and YFSETQ. The CDR3 extends over 15 amino acids. The CDR3 DNA sequence: TGCGCCAGCAGCTTGGGAAGCTCTGGGGCCAACGTCCCGACTTTC. This translates into CASSLGSSGANVPTF.

This clonotype was counted ten times or more. V usage is TRBV19 and J usage is TRBJ1-5, with 7 bases lining up with TRBD1. The trim removed 0 bases at V and 5 bases at J, leaving 4 bases unmatched. The CDR3 has 15 amino acids. Looked up from germline, CDR1 is LNHDA and CDR2 is SQIVND (reference sequence). The CDR3 nucleotides read TGTGCCAGTAGTATAGATCGACAGGGAGATCAGCCCCAGCATTTT. This codes for CASSIDRQGDQPQHF.

This clonotype has a count of ten or more. This chain links TRBV20-1 with TRBJ2-3, with D perhaps matching TRBD2 (6 bases). The V gene lost 3 bases and the J gene lost 6 bases, with 13 bases spanning the gap. Germline-derived CDR1 and CDR2 are DFQATT and SNEGSKA (reference sequence). The length of the CDR3 is 13 residues. CDR3 sequence reads: CSARTGVGDTQYF. In DNA, the CDR3 is TGCAGTGCTAGGACGGGAGTCGGGGATACGCAGTATTTT.

This clonotype was seen more than once but under ten times. The CDR3 is CASSQPGQGRQPQHF. In DNA form, the CDR3 reads TGTGCCAGCAGCCAACCGGGACAGGGCCGTCAGCCCCAGCATTTT. V is TRBV4-2 and J is TRBJ1-5; 9 bases are a match to TRBD1. The length of the CDR3 is 15 residues. V was clipped by 2 bases and J by 6 bases; unmatched bases: 5. The germline V gene has CDR1 LGHNA and CDR2 YNFKEQ.

Concerning this clonotype: A much larger clone is a single base away; this may be a read error. The chain uses TRBV20-1 and TRBJ2-7, with D unresolved. The V gene lost 3 bases and the J gene lost 5 bases, with 14 bases spanning the gap. Germline assignment: CDR1 DFQATT and CDR2 SNEGSKA (reference sequence). This CDR3 is built from 13 residues. The DNA of the CDR3 is TGCAGTGCTAGTGGCCCGAACGTCGACGAGCAGTACTTC. Its translation is CSASGPNVDEQYF.

This clonotype has a count of ten or more. V is TRBV3-1 and J is TRBJ2-3; 7 bases map to TRBD2. There are 15 residues in the CDR3. From germline, CDR1 is LGHDT and CDR2 YNNKEL (reference sequence). Germline trimming cut 4 bases from V and 2 bases from J; bases unmatched to any gene: 6. The CDR3 loop is CASSPDSGNTDTQYF. Written as DNA, the CDR3 is TGTGCCAGCAGCCCCGACAGCGGGAACACAGATACGCAGTATTTT.

This clonotype appeared a single time. In DNA form, the CDR3 reads TGTGCCAGCAGTTACGCAGGGGTTCCGAACACTGAAGCTTTCTTT. It yields the protein CASSYAGVPNTEAFF. The genes are TRBV5-4 and TRBJ1-1; TRBD1 might be the D (6 bases). This CDR3 spans 15 amino acids. With 5 bases removed from V and 1 base from J, the gap between germline ends came to 15 bases. Germline V lookup: CDR1 SGHNT, CDR2 YYREEE (reference sequence).

This clonotype appeared many times. The rearrangement links TRBV4-2 to TRBJ2-1; D unresolved. The V gene lost 0 bases and the J gene lost 8 bases, with 5 bases spanning the gap. Germline loops: CDR1 LGHNA, CDR2 YNFKEQ. The CDR3 runs to 12 residues. This CDR3 reads CASSQDDHEQFF. In DNA, the CDR3 is TGTGCCAGCAGCCAAGATGACCATGAGCAGTTCTTC.

This clonotype was seen at least ten times. The J gene is TRBJ2-7, the V gene TRBV20-1; 12 bases match TRBD2. The CDR3 runs to 15 residues. J lost 2 bases, V lost 0 bases, and 2 bases had no gene match. Germline V lookup: CDR1 DFQATT, CDR2 SNEGSKA (reference sequence). The CDR3 DNA is TGCAGTGCTAGAGATCGACTAGCGGGAGCCTACGAGCAGTACTTC. Protein product: CSARDRLAGAYEQYF.

This clonotype was seen at least ten times. The chain is built from TRBV20-1 and TRBJ2-5; 10 positions match TRBD2. Germline V CDR1 and CDR2: DFQATT, SNEGSKA (reference sequence). The CDR3 spans 17 residues. J gave up 0 bases and V 6 bases, and 13 bases lay outside the gene matches. The CDR3 region is CSARRLAGAEDQETQYF. The DNA of the CDR3 is TGCAGTGCCCGTCGGCTAGCGGGAGCGGAGGACCAAGAGACCCAGTACTTC.

Only one count was recorded for this clonotype. The chain combines TRBV20-1 with TRBJ2-7; 9 nucleotides match TRBD1. The CDR3 extends over 13 amino acids. Germline V gene data show CDR1 as DFQATT and CDR2 as SNEGSKA (reference sequence). The J segment lost 2 bases and the V segment lost 6 bases, leaving 5 bases of the junction unmatched. The CDR3 spells CSALGQGAYEQYF. The CDR3 coding sequence is TGCAGTGCCTTGGGACAGGGAGCCTACGAGCAGTACTTC.

This chain uses TRBV20-1 with TRBJ2-4; 8 bases are a match to TRBD2. Per the germline V gene, CDR1 is DFQATT and CDR2 is SNEGSKA (reference sequence). The CDR3 extends over 13 amino acids. With V trimmed by 3 bases and J by 3 bases, 1 base remained unmatched. CDR3 nucleotide sequence: TGCAGTGCTAGCGGGGGGGACAAAAACATTCAGTACTTC. This sequence encodes CSASGGDKNIQYF.

This clonotype appeared many times. V is TRBV20-1 and J is TRBJ1-2; D gene uncertain. Trimming took off 0 bases at V and 4 bases at J, with 12 bases between the two ends. Per germline, CDR1 DFQATT and CDR2 SNEGSKA (reference sequence). CDR3 length: 14 amino acids. This CDR3 is CSAREPSRFYGYTF. The CDR3 DNA sequence: TGCAGTGCTAGAGAGCCTAGTAGGTTCTATGGCTACACCTTC.

Many counts were recorded for this clonotype. The rearrangement joins TRBV7-9 to TRBJ2-3, with D possibly being TRBD2 (6 bases). The CDR3 is 18 amino acids. V was trimmed by 4 bases and J by 2 bases, leaving 22 bases between them. The germline V gene encodes CDR1 SEHNR and CDR2 FQNEAQ (reference sequence). CDR3: CASSSPARAGYVTDTQYF. CDR3 in DNA: TGTGCCAGCAGCTCCCCTGCTCGGGCGGGGTACGTCACAGATACGCAGTATTTT.

V and J are TRBV2 and TRBJ1-1; D perhaps matches TRBD1 (6 bases). There are 14 residues in the CDR3. Trimming pared 8 bases from V and 0 bases from J, leaving 13 bases between. CDR1 and CDR2 from the germline V gene are SNHLY and FYNNEI. CDR3 DNA: TGTGCCAGCGGCCCGGGACATATGAACACTGAAGCTTTCTTT. As protein: CASGPGHMNTEAFF.

This clonotype was seen many times. The gene calls are TRBV6-1 and TRBJ2-1; TRBD1 might be the D (5 bases). Between the trimmed V and J ends, which lost 7 bases and 9 bases, there was a span of 19 bases. The CDR3 contains 14 residues. The V gene's germline CDR1 is MNHNS and CDR2 SASEGT. CDR3 in amino acids: CASTPGARASEQFF. CDR3 DNA: TGTGCCAGCACCCCTGGGGCTCGTGCCTCTGAGCAGTTCTTC.

This clonotype has just a few counts. The V and J genes are TRBV7-9 and TRBJ2-3; D perhaps matches TRBD2 (6 bases). V was trimmed by 3 bases and J by 1 base, leaving 17 bases between them. Looked up from germline, CDR1 is SEHNR and CDR2 is FQNEAQ (reference sequence). The CDR3 extends over 17 amino acids. CDR3 residues: CASSFSGSFRGTDTQYF. The CDR3 nucleotides are TGTGCCAGCAGCTTTTCCGGGAGCTTCCGGGGCACAGATACGCAGTATTTT.

This clonotype was counted many times. V and J are TRBV6-1 and TRBJ2-7; D is uncertain. The germline CDR1 and CDR2 sequences are MNHNS and SASEGT. The CDR3 is 12 residues long. The ends were cut back, 5 bases at V and 6 bases at J, with 11 bases in the middle. CDR3 loop: CASSYREGEQYF. The DNA of the CDR3 is TGTGCCAGCAGTTACCGCGAAGGCGAGCAGTACTTC.

A remark on this clonotype: With a much larger clone just one base away, this may be a read error. This rearrangement joins TRBV11-2 to TRBJ2-1, with TRBD2 matching 11 bases. This CDR3 is built from 17 residues. Per germline, CDR1 SGHAT and CDR2 FQNNGV. The CDR3 DNA reads TGCGCCAGCAGCCAAGATATTGGGACTAGCGGTTTTTCCGAGCAGTTCTTC. Encoded protein: CASSQDIGTSGFSEQFF.

This rearrangement joins TRBV27 to TRBJ2-2; maybe TRBD2 (6 bases). CDR1 and CDR2 from the germline V gene are MNHEY and SMNVEV (reference sequence). The V and J ends lost 6 bases and 3 bases respectively, with 14 bases between them. The CDR3 is 15 amino acids. In DNA, the CDR3 is TGTGCCAGCAGAGCCATTCGGGAGTACACCGGGGAGCTGTTTTTT. This sequence encodes CASRAIREYTGELFF.

This clonotype came up many times. V and J are TRBV27 and TRBJ1-6; a weak D match, TRBD1 (5 bases). The CDR3 has 14 amino acids. V gave up 6 bases and J gave up 9 bases, with 15 bases separating them. CDR1 and CDR2 from the germline V gene are MNHEY and SMNVEV (reference sequence). For the CDR3, the DNA is TGTGCCAGCAGCCTCAGGGAAAGCACTTCACCCCTCCACTTT. As protein: CASSLRESTSPLHF.